Below are 27 T cell receptor beta chains sequenced from a single sample in a study of T cells in localized non-small cell lung cancer. The protocol was immunoSEQ multiplex PCR, while the TCRdb copy is restricted to in-frame clones and leaves out a portion. This table holds 33,000 or so clones, almost 85% found once. The specimen comprised peripheral blood, sampled before any cancer treatment. The receptors derive from a male donor older than 55 with stage III squamous cell lung carcinoma.

The chain is built from TRBV4-2 and TRBJ1-1, with a tentative D call TRBD1 (6 bases). V lost 1 base, J lost 8 bases, and 14 bases lay in between. The CDR3 covers 14 residues. Per the germline V gene, CDR1 is LGHNA and CDR2 is YNFKEQ. In DNA form, the CDR3 reads TGTGCCAGCAGCCAAGCGGGGGGCAACTCCGAAGCTTTCTTT. Protein: CASSQAGGNSEAFF.

The gene calls are TRBV2 and TRBJ2-7, with a possible D match to TRBD2 (5 bases). This CDR3 region has 12 residues. CDR1 and CDR2 (germline): SNHLY, FYNNEI. The V end lost 6 bases, the J end lost 4 bases, and 10 bases lay between the germline ends. Here the CDR3 reads CASRSPGYEQYF. The CDR3 nucleotides read TGTGCCAGCAGATCCCCGGGGTACGAGCAGTACTTC.

The chain carries TRBV5-1 and TRBJ2-3; possibly TRBD1 or TRBD2 for D (6 bases each). V shed 3 bases and J shed 4 bases, with 15 bases lying between them. This CDR3 region has 15 residues. The germline gives CDR1 SGHRS, CDR2 YFSETQ. CDR3 protein: CASSSTSKGADTQYF. CDR3 bases: TGCGCCAGCAGCTCGACTAGTAAGGGGGCAGATACGCAGTATTTT.

This clone was detected a few times. The genes are TRBV5-4 and TRBJ1-2; TRBD1 matches at 7 bases. The CDR3 consists of 13 residues. CDR1 is SGHNT and CDR2 is YYREEE in the germline V gene (reference sequence). The J segment lost 7 bases and the V segment lost 4 bases, leaving 7 bases of the junction unmatched. CDR3: CASSTQGVIGYTF. CDR3 DNA sequence: TGTGCCAGCAGCACGCAGGGGGTGATTGGCTACACCTTC.

The DNA of the CDR3 is TGTGCCTGGAGTTCCCGAGGGTACGAGCAGTACTTC. It translates to CAWSSRGYEQYF. The chain employs TRBV30 and TRBJ2-7, with D possibly being TRBD2 (5 bases). V was cut by 2 bases and J by 4 bases, with 9 bases left in between. Germline loops: CDR1 GTSNPN, CDR2 SVGIG (reference sequence). The length of the CDR3 is 12 residues.

This chain links TRBV7-9 with TRBJ1-2, with TRBD1 matching over 9 bases. This CDR3 has 14 amino acids. J lost 5 bases, V lost 5 bases, and 6 bases had no gene match. From germline, CDR1 is SEHNR and CDR2 FQNEAQ (reference sequence). The CDR3 bases are TGTGCCAGCAGCACGGGACAGGGAGGGTATGGCTACACCTTC. Translated, it gives CASSTGQGGYGYTF.

The chain carries TRBV5-6 and TRBJ2-7; possible D gene TRBD1, 6 bases. This CDR3 contains 15 residues. Germline CDR1 is SGHDT and CDR2 is YYEEEE. Trimming cost V 2 bases and J 5 bases, with 17 bases left between them. In nucleotides, the CDR3 is TGTGCCAGCAGCTTCTATTCCAGGGGAAGGCACGAGCAGTACTTC. This translates into CASSFYSRGRHEQYF.

The V call is TRBV11-2, the J call TRBJ1-1; 8 nucleotides match TRBD1. Germline V gene lookup returns CDR1 SGHAT and CDR2 FQNNGV. There are 15 residues in the CDR3. V shed 5 bases, J shed 3 bases, and the junction held 8 bases outside the gene matches. The CDR3 bases are TGTGCCAGCAGCCGGAGGGACAGGCGCTACACTGAAGCTTTCTTT. It encodes CASSRRDRRYTEAFF.

The rearrangement links TRBV6-6 to TRBJ1-1, with a possible D match to TRBD1 (6 bases). With 5 bases removed from V and 3 bases from J, the gap between germline ends came to 7 bases. The CDR3 contains 12 residues. In germline, CDR1 is MNHNY, CDR2 SVGAGI (reference sequence). As DNA, the CDR3 is TGTGCCAGCAGTGGACAGCACACTGAAGCTTTCTTT. This encodes CASSGQHTEAFF.

The J gene is TRBJ2-7, the V gene TRBV5-1; 11 bases align to TRBD2. V lost 3 bases to trimming and J lost 6 bases; unmatched junction nucleotides: 8. The CDR3 contains 15 residues. CDR1 and CDR2 from the germline V gene are SGHRS and YFSETQ. CDR3 nucleotide sequence: TGCGCCAGCAGCTCGGAACTAGCGGGAGTCTCCGAGCAGTACTTC. It is translated as CASSSELAGVSEQYF.

V usage is TRBV5-6 and J usage is TRBJ2-1, with D perhaps TRBD2 (5 bases). Trimming removed 4 bases from V and 4 bases from J, with 9 bases in between. The CDR3 spans 13 residues. Germline V gene data show CDR1 as SGHDT and CDR2 as YYEEEE. The CDR3 loop reads CASSDGGYNEQFF. The CDR3 coding sequence is TGTGCCAGCAGCGATGGAGGATACAATGAGCAGTTCTTC.

This clone was counted once. The V gene is TRBV10-1, the J gene TRBJ1-2; D is possibly TRBD1 (6 bases). The CDR3 contains 15 residues. V gave up 7 bases and J gave up 0 bases, with 15 bases separating them. Germline V gene sequence: CDR1 WNHNN, CDR2 SYGVQD (reference sequence). CDR3 DNA sequence: TGCGCCAGCATCTCCGGGACACTGCCTAACTATGGCTACACCTTC. It specifies CASISGTLPNYGYTF.

The gene calls are TRBV19 and TRBJ2-1; D is unclear. The CDR3 length is 15 residues. Trimming shortened V by 0 bases and J by 7 bases, and 13 bases separated the two germline ends. Germline CDR1 reads LNHDA; CDR2 reads SQIVND (reference sequence). This chain's CDR3 is CASSIEAGLKNEQFF. CDR3 sequence (DNA): TGTGCCAGTAGTATAGAGGCAGGATTGAAAAATGAGCAGTTCTTC. Filled out from reference TRBV19 and TRBJ2-1, the complete variable domain reads DGGITQSPKYLFRKEGQNVTLSCEQNLNHDAMYWYRQDPGQGLRLIYYSQIVNDFQKGDIAEGYSVSREKKESFPLTVTSAQKNPTAFYLCASSIEAGLKNEQFFGPGTRLTVL.

This clone was detected only a few times. CDR3 protein: CASSVSLGVGNQPQHF. In nucleotides, the CDR3 is TGTGCCAGTAGTGTTAGTCTGGGTGTAGGCAATCAGCCCCAGCATTTT. The J gene is TRBJ1-5, the V gene TRBV19; D remains ambiguous. Germline loops: CDR1 LNHDA, CDR2 SQIVND (reference sequence). V lost 5 bases, J lost 2 bases, and 16 bases lay in between. The CDR3 is 16 amino acids. Looking up the rest from reference TRBV19 and TRBJ1-5 gives the full variable domain: DGGITQSPKYLFRKEGQNVTLSCEQNLNHDAMYWYRQDPGQGLRLIYYSQIVNDFQKGDIAEGYSVSREKKESFPLTVTSAQKNPTAFYLCASSVSLGVGNQPQHFGDGTRLSIL.

The chain recombines TRBV2 with TRBJ2-7, with D possibly being TRBD1 or TRBD2 (5 bases each). Per germline, CDR1 SNHLY and CDR2 FYNNEI. CDR3 size: 13 residues. V lost 3 bases to trimming and J lost 2 bases, with 8 bases between them. The CDR3: CASSDRGPYEQYF. DNA of the CDR3: TGTGCCAGCAGTGATAGGGGACCCTACGAGCAGTACTTC.

The genes are TRBV30 and TRBJ2-7; D possibly corresponds to TRBD1 (5 bases). The CDR3 covers 13 residues. Germline CDR1 and CDR2: GTSNPN and SVGIG (reference sequence). Trimming cost V 2 bases and J 1 base, with 9 bases left between them. CDR3 region: CAWSSDSSYEQYF. The CDR3 DNA reads TGTGCCTGGAGTTCCGACAGTTCCTACGAGCAGTACTTC.

This rearrangement joins TRBV20-1 to TRBJ2-7; a weak D match, TRBD1 (5 bases). Trimming took off 5 bases at V and 0 bases at J, with 5 bases between the two ends. This CDR3 is built from 11 residues. CDR1 is DFQATT and CDR2 is SNEGSKA in the germline V gene (reference sequence). The CDR3 DNA reads as TGCAGTGCTGGACACTCCTACGAGCAGTACTTC. It encodes CSAGHSYEQYF.

This clone was detected a few times. In nucleotides, the CDR3 is TGTGCCAGCAGTGGACTCAGGAGGGAAGGATACGAGCAGTACTTC. This gives the protein CASSGLRREGYEQYF. The rearrangement links TRBV11-2 to TRBJ2-7, with D perhaps TRBD2 (6 bases). The CDR3 is 15 amino acids. Germline V gene sequence: CDR1 SGHAT, CDR2 FQNNGV. Trimming cost V 6 bases and J 4 bases, with 19 bases left between them.

The chain couples TRBV5-6 to TRBJ2-1; TRBD2 matches at 13 bases. V gave up 4 bases and J gave up 8 bases; unmatched junction bases: 9. The CDR3 is 16 amino acids. CDR1 is SGHDT and CDR2 is YYEEEE in the germline V gene. The CDR3 DNA reads TGTGCCAGCAGCCTAACGGGACTAGCGGGAACATATGAGCAGTTCTTC. Its translation is CASSLTGLAGTYEQFF. The full variable domain, with the rest looked up from reference TRBV5-6 and TRBJ2-1, is DAGVTQSPTHLIKTRGQQVTLRCSPKSGHDTVSWYQQALGQGPQFIFQYYEEEERQRGNFPDRFSGHQFPNYSSELNVNALLLGDSALYLCASSLTGLAGTYEQFFGPGTRLTVL.

The chain recombines TRBV4-1 with TRBJ1-2, with a tentative D call TRBD1 (6 bases). Germline-derived CDR1 and CDR2 are MGHRA and YSYEKL. This CDR3 comprises 14 residues. Trimming pared 0 bases from V and 8 bases from J, leaving 13 bases between. Here the CDR3 reads CASSQDWGARGYTF. The CDR3 DNA reads TGCGCCAGCAGCCAAGATTGGGGGGCGCGCGGCTACACCTTC.

V is TRBV2 and J is TRBJ1-1; the D gene is possibly TRBD1 (6 bases). CDR1 is SNHLY, CDR2 FYNNEI, per germline. V was trimmed by 6 bases and J by 4 bases, leaving 9 bases between them. The CDR3 consists of 12 residues. CDR3 bases: TGTGCCAGCAGGCAGGGGCTCACTGAAGCTTTCTTT. Translation gives CASRQGLTEAFF.

This chain links TRBV7-6 with TRBJ2-1, with D perhaps matching TRBD2 (6 bases). Trimming stripped 5 bases from V and 2 bases from J, with 13 bases between. The CDR3 extends over 15 amino acids. The germline gives CDR1 SGHVS, CDR2 FNYEAQ. Here the CDR3 reads CASSMGTYPYNEQFF. The CDR3 region has the DNA TGTGCCAGCAGCATGGGGACTTACCCCTACAATGAGCAGTTCTTC. Full variable domain (rest looked up from reference TRBV7-6 and TRBJ2-1): GAGVSQSPRYKVTKRGQDVALRCDPISGHVSLYWYRQALGQGPEFLTYFNYEAQQDKSGLPNDRFSAERPEGSISTLTIQRTEQRDSAMYRCASSMGTYPYNEQFFGPGTRLTVL.

The genes are TRBV11-2 and TRBJ1-1, with no clear D. The CDR3 loop spans 14 amino acids. V dropped 5 bases and J dropped 6 bases, with 16 bases sitting between them. Germline CDR1 and CDR2: SGHAT and FQNNGV. This chain's CDR3 is CASSPRTVESEAFF. The DNA of the CDR3 is TGTGCCAGCAGCCCCAGGACGGTGGAGTCTGAAGCTTTCTTT.

The chain is built from TRBV5-1 and TRBJ2-1, with 13 positions matching TRBD2. The CDR3 runs to 16 residues. Germline V CDR1 and CDR2: SGHRS, YFSETQ. V gave up 3 bases and J gave up 2 bases; unmatched junction bases: 2. The chain's CDR3 is CASSSGTSGAYNEQFF. The CDR3 nucleotides read TGCGCCAGCAGCTCCGGGACTAGCGGGGCCTACAATGAGCAGTTCTTC.

The table lists this clone with a count of one. The V gene is TRBV20-1, the J gene TRBJ2-7; perhaps TRBD2 as D (5 bases). Germline V gene sequence: CDR1 DFQATT, CDR2 SNEGSKA (reference sequence). The V end lost 4 bases, the J end lost 5 bases, and 9 bases lay between the germline ends. The CDR3 has 11 amino acids. The CDR3 here is CSANGVDEQYF. The CDR3 region has the DNA TGCAGTGCTAACGGGGTGGACGAGCAGTACTTC.

V is TRBV13 and J is TRBJ1-4; D is unresolved. This CDR3 contains 17 residues. The V end was cut by 0 bases, the J end by 3 bases, with 14 bases between. In germline, CDR1 is PRHDT, CDR2 FYEKMQ (reference sequence). The DNA for the CDR3 is TGTGCCAGCAGCTTAGGCCTAACGGATTCCCCTAATGAAAAACTGTTTTTT. Protein product: CASSLGLTDSPNEKLFF.

The chain couples TRBV11-2 to TRBJ1-1; D is undetermined. CDR3 size: 12 residues. V lost 5 bases, J lost 6 bases, and 10 bases lay in between. CDR1 and CDR2 from the germline V gene are SGHAT and FQNNGV. The CDR3 region has the DNA TGTGCCAGCAGCGTAGGGTCCCCTGAAGCTTTCTTT. Amino acids: CASSVGSPEAFF.